This T cell receptor beta chain came from a study of blood T cells in healthy people across ages. Study-level information: There was about one barcoded beta molecule captured by template switching per two T cells.

Trimming removed 4 bases at V and 0 bases at J, with 10 bases between. This CDR3 is 15 amino acids long. CDR1 is MDHEN and CDR2 is SYDVKM in the germline V gene. With a J-beta primer mix and a sample-barcoded 5' primer, a second PCR ran roughly 7 to 11 cycles. MiXCR, applied by TCRdb to the 5' RACE reads, yields one record per CDR3 protein. Of approximately 800,000 distinct CDR3 sequences detected, 60% to 80% appear once; the ten largest clones hold roughly 26%. Study observations and caveats: Observed TCR beta diversity showed a strong correlation with the percentage of naive T cells as measured by flow cytometry.

Comments on this clonotype: The target antigen is unknown.

Donors gave 8.5 to 10 milliliters of peripheral blood apiece. This receptor was taken from a man aged 30-40 years in good health. The rearrangement links TRBV28 to TRBJ1-5, with D unclear. The sample was blood. CDR3 sequence: CASSSIGYSNQPQHF. CDR3 sequence (DNA): TGTGCCAGCAGTTCCATCGGCTATAGCAATCAGCCCCAGCATTTT.